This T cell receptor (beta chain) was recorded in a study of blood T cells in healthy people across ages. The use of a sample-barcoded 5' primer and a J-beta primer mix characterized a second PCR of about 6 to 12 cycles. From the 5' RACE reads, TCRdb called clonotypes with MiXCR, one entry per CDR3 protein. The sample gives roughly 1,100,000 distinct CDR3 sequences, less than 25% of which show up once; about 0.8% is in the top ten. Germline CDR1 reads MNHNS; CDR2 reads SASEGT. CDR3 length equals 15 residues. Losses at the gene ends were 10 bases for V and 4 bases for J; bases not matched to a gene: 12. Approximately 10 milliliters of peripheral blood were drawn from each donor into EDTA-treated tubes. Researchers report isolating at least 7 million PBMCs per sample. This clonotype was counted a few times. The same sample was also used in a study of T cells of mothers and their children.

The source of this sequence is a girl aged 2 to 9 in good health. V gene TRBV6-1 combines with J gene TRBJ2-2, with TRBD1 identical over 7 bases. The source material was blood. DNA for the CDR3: TGTGCCATCAAGAAGGACAGGACTGCCACCGGGGAGCTGTTTTTT. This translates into CAIKKDRTATGELFF.